Presented here are 4 T cell receptor beta chains from one specimen sequenced in a study of beta chain features in type 1 diabetes. TCRB transcripts that were expressed got sequenced, as all of the isolated RNA had been reverse transcribed. Clones were sequenced by immunoSEQ multiplex PCR, and TCRdb holds only the in-frame ones, with some missing. Counted here are 200,000 to 300,000 clones, more than 65% occurring once; the ten biggest clones make up approximately 0.05%. The specimen sequenced was naive CD4+ T cells from blood. These TCRs come from a man aged 25-40 years in good health.

The chain recombines TRBV7-9 with TRBJ1-1; the D is unclear. CDR3 size: 14 residues. The V and J ends lost 3 bases and 5 bases respectively, with 13 bases between them. Germline CDR1 SEHNR, CDR2 FQNEAQ (reference sequence). This CDR3 reads CASSLLRTETEAFF. The CDR3 DNA reads TGTGCCAGCAGCTTGCTACGGACGGAGACTGAAGCTTTCTTT.

The chain couples TRBV18 to TRBJ1-1, with no clear D. Trimming removed 3 bases at V and 1 base at J, with 3 bases between. Germline V gives CDR1 KGHSH, CDR2 LQKENI. The CDR3 has 12 amino acids. The CDR3 here is CASSPANTEAFF. The CDR3 nucleotides are TGTGCCAGCTCACCGGCGAACACTGAAGCTTTCTTT.

As to this clone: The sample contains more than one DNA sequence encoding this CDR3. The chain uses TRBV6-5 and TRBJ2-5; D remains unclear. This CDR3 is 11 amino acids long. With 0 bases removed from V and 5 bases from J, the gap between germline ends came to 1 base. Looked up from germline, CDR1 is MNHEY and CDR2 is SVGAGI. CDR3 protein: CASSYSETQYF. CDR3 nucleotide sequence: TGTGCCAGCAGTTACTCGGAGACCCAGTACTTC.

This chain links TRBV30 with TRBJ1-2, with D maybe TRBD1 (5 bases). Trimming cost V 1 base and J 8 bases, with 14 bases left between them. The germline CDR1 and CDR2 sequences are GTSNPN and SVGIG (reference sequence). CDR3 length: 13 residues. The CDR3 loop reads CAWSAHTGVGYTF. CDR3 bases: TGTGCCTGGAGTGCACATACGGGGGTGGGCTACACCTTC.